These 28 T cell receptor beta chains originate from one sample sequenced in a study of blood T cells in healthy people across ages. Alongside a J-beta primer mix, a sample-barcoded 5' primer served in a second PCR lasting roughly 7 to 11 cycles. TCRdb ran MiXCR on the 5' RACE reads and lists one entry per CDR3 protein. The sample carries some 640,000 distinct CDR3 sequences, 49% recorded once. Sequences were obtained from blood. The receptors were sampled from a woman aged 55-70 years in good health.

This chain joins TRBV5-6 and TRBJ2-7, with TRBD2 identical over 11 bases. With V trimmed by 3 bases and J by 7 bases, 15 bases remained unmatched. This CDR3 is 17 amino acids long. Germline V lookup: CDR1 SGHDT, CDR2 YYEEEE. The DNA of the CDR3 is TGTGCCAGCAGCTGGATGGGACTAGCGGATCGATACAATGAGCAGTACTTC. Protein product: CASSWMGLADRYNEQYF.

The rearrangement links TRBV28 to TRBJ2-1; D ambiguous. Trimming cost V 4 bases and J 2 bases, with 12 bases left between them. The CDR3 is 15 amino acids. CDR1 and CDR2 from the germline V gene are MDHEN and SYDVKM. The chain's CDR3 is CASSSSGTPYNEQFF. The DNA of the CDR3 is TGTGCCAGCAGTTCATCCGGAACCCCCTACAATGAGCAGTTCTTC.

The chain joins TRBV20-1 to TRBJ2-1, with D maybe TRBD2 (6 bases). Trimming removed 1 base at V and 6 bases at J, with 19 bases between. The CDR3 length is 16 residues. From germline, CDR1 is DFQATT and CDR2 SNEGSKA (reference sequence). The CDR3 sequence is CSARAASGIGSNEQFF. The CDR3 nucleotides read TGCAGTGCTAGAGCTGCGTCCGGGATCGGGAGCAATGAGCAGTTCTTC.

The sample holds a few counts of this clonotype. This sequence joins TRBV7-2 and TRBJ2-7; either TRBD1 or TRBD2 may supply D (5 bases each). CDR1 SGHTA and CDR2 FQGNSA come from the germline V gene. The V gene lost 4 bases and the J gene lost 1 base, with 14 bases spanning the gap. The CDR3 extends over 15 amino acids. The chain's CDR3 is CASSSSGDASYEQYF. The CDR3 nucleotides read TGTGCCAGCAGCTCATCCGGGGACGCGTCCTACGAGCAGTACTTC.

CDR3 sequence reads: CASSEWQGMNTEAFF. CDR3 in DNA: TGTGCCAGCAGTGAGTGGCAGGGCATGAACACTGAAGCTTTCTTT. The genes are TRBV25-1 and TRBJ1-1; weak D call: TRBD1 (5 bases). CDR1 and CDR2 (germline): MGHDK, SYGVNS. Trimming took 3 bases from V and 0 from J, leaving 11 bases between them. The CDR3 loop spans 15 amino acids.

The chain is built from TRBV7-2 and TRBJ1-2; perhaps TRBD1 as D (6 bases). In germline, CDR1 is SGHTA, CDR2 FQGNSA. The CDR3 is 14 amino acids. V lost 5 bases and J 6 bases, leaving 16 bases between the germline ends. Written as DNA, the CDR3 is TGTGCCAGCAGCCCACTGGGGGGCCGTAATGGCTACACCTTC. Translated, it gives CASSPLGGRNGYTF.

The chain joins TRBV7-2 to TRBJ2-7; D remains ambiguous. Germline V gives CDR1 SGHTA, CDR2 FQGNSA. V lost 5 bases, J lost 5 bases, and 19 bases lay in between. The CDR3 is 15 amino acids. The CDR3 spells CASSRPNGARDEQYF. The CDR3 nucleotides read TGTGCCAGCAGCCGCCCCAACGGCGCTCGGGACGAGCAGTACTTC.

This sequence joins TRBV15 and TRBJ1-2; a possible D gene is TRBD1 (5 bases). CDR1 is LNHNV, CDR2 YYDKDF, per germline (reference sequence). There are 18 residues in the CDR3. V dropped 2 bases and J dropped 8 bases, with 27 bases sitting between them. The CDR3 nucleotides are TGTGCCACCAGCAGATCAATGACAGACCCGAAACCTATGGCGGGCTACACCTTC. Protein sequence: CATSRSMTDPKPMAGYTF.

This clonotype occurred a few times. V usage is TRBV11-2 and J usage is TRBJ2-6, with D hard to call. This CDR3 has 14 residues. Germline CDR1 is SGHAT and CDR2 is FQNNGV. V lost 4 bases, J lost 10 bases, and 14 bases lay in between. This CDR3 reads CASSSPVLGNVLTF. The DNA for the CDR3 is TGTGCCAGCAGCTCCCCCGTGTTGGGGAACGTCCTGACTTTC.

The chain uses TRBV4-3 and TRBJ2-1; the match to TRBD2 covers 12 bases. V shed 3 bases and J 8 bases; nucleotides not matched to a gene: 11. CDR3 length: 17 amino acids. CDR1 is LGHNA and CDR2 is YSLEER in the germline V gene. The CDR3 here is CASSHPTSGSRFYEQFF. As DNA, the CDR3 is TGCGCCAGCAGCCACCCGACTAGCGGGAGTCGATTCTATGAGCAGTTCTTC.

The CDR3 DNA reads TGTGCCAGCAGCCAAGATGGGGACAGGGTCGGTTCACCCCTCCACTTT. It is translated as CASSQDGDRVGSPLHF. The chain joins TRBV4-2 to TRBJ1-6; 9 bases map to TRBD1. CDR1 and CDR2 from the germline V gene are LGHNA and YNFKEQ. Trimming removed 0 bases from V and 9 bases from J; junction bases left unmatched: 6. The CDR3 extends over 16 amino acids.

The genes are TRBV5-1 and TRBJ2-3; D gene uncertain. Germline assignment: CDR1 SGHRS and CDR2 YFSETQ. The length of the CDR3 is 16 residues. The ends were cut back, 7 bases at V and 2 bases at J, with 20 bases in the middle. The CDR3 bases are TGCGCCAGCGCGGTACTTGCAGACCCATCCACAGATACGCAGTATTTT. Amino acid sequence: CASAVLADPSTDTQYF. The full variable domain, completed using reference TRBV5-1 and TRBJ2-3, is KAGVTQTPRYLIKTRGQQVTLSCSPISGHRSVSWYQQTPGQGLQFLFEYFSETQRNKGNFPGRFSGRQFSNSRSEMNVSTLELGDSALYLCASAVLADPSTDTQYFGPGTRLTVL.

The table lists this clonotype with many counts. V is TRBV28 and J is TRBJ2-5, with 7 bases aligning to TRBD2. In germline, CDR1 is MDHEN, CDR2 SYDVKM. V lost 5 bases, J lost 5 bases, and 11 bases stayed unmatched. The CDR3 runs 15 residues. The CDR3 reads CASSPGLGGVETQYF. The CDR3 DNA is TGTGCCAGCAGTCCAGGACTAGGAGGAGTGGAGACCCAGTACTTC.

V is TRBV20-1 and J is TRBJ1-2; D is unclear. This CDR3 comprises 14 residues. Germline CDR1 and CDR2: DFQATT and SNEGSKA (reference sequence). The V gene lost 5 bases and the J gene lost 7 bases, with 20 bases spanning the gap. The CDR3 nucleotides read TGCAGTGCTCGACCCTCTCCTGGGATTGGTGGCTACACCTTC. Its translation: CSARPSPGIGGYTF.

This clonotype appeared a few times. This chain joins TRBV29-1 and TRBJ2-3; D possibly matches TRBD1 or TRBD2 (6 bases each). This CDR3 has 13 residues. Per germline, CDR1 SQVTM and CDR2 ANQGSEA. Trimming shortened V by 1 base and J by 2 bases, and 7 bases separated the two germline ends. The CDR3 sequence: CSVEGGATDTQYF. The CDR3 nucleotides read TGCAGCGTTGAAGGGGGGGCCACAGATACGCAGTATTTT.

This clonotype was recorded a few times. The chain carries TRBV4-1 and TRBJ2-7, with 10 nucleotides matching TRBD1. CDR3 size: 16 residues. Germline values: CDR1 MGHRA, CDR2 YSYEKL. J gave up 3 bases and V 1 base, and 6 bases lay outside the gene matches. CDR3 sequence: CASSQVTGTGDYEQYF. Written as DNA, the CDR3 is TGCGCCAGCAGCCAAGTCACCGGGACAGGGGACTACGAGCAGTACTTC.

The chain combines TRBV14 with TRBJ2-7; D unclear. Germline V lookup: CDR1 SGHDN, CDR2 FVKESK. Trimming took off 0 bases at V and 7 bases at J, with 10 bases between the two ends. This CDR3 has 13 amino acids. CDR3 in DNA: TGTGCCAGCAGCCAAGATTGGATGAATGAGCAGTACTTC. Amino acid sequence: CASSQDWMNEQYF.

The chain recombines TRBV6-1 with TRBJ2-7; 14 positions agree with TRBD2. The CDR3 runs to 16 residues. After removal of 0 bases from V and 6 bases from J, the junction contained 4 bases not matched to a gene. Germline V CDR1 and CDR2: MNHNS, SASEGT. The CDR3 region has the DNA TGTGCCAGCAGTGAAGCATGGACTAGCGGGAGGAGCGAGCAGTACTTC. It yields the protein CASSEAWTSGRSEQYF.

The rearrangement uses TRBV7-9 and TRBJ2-1, with 11 bases fitting TRBD2. Germline assignment: CDR1 SEHNR and CDR2 FQNEAQ (reference sequence). Trimming took 2 bases from V and 5 from J; bases not matched to a gene: 5. The CDR3 spans 16 residues. This chain's CDR3 is CASSLSEGLADNEQFF. For the CDR3, the DNA is TGTGCCAGCAGCTTATCCGAGGGACTAGCGGACAATGAGCAGTTCTTC.

This clonotype was found once. The V gene is TRBV25-1, the J gene TRBJ2-1; 7 bases fit TRBD2. Germline lookup yields CDR1 MGHDK and CDR2 SYGVNS. This CDR3 has 16 amino acids. The trim removed 5 bases at V and 6 bases at J, leaving 13 bases unmatched. The CDR3 region is CASSPARGVAINEQFF. CDR3 DNA: TGTGCCAGCAGTCCAGCCCGGGGGGTCGCGATCAATGAGCAGTTCTTC.

This clonotype was observed a few times. A much larger clone sits a single nucleotide away, making a read error possible. The rearrangement links TRBV20-1 to TRBJ2-5; possibly TRBD1 for D (6 bases). Trimming stripped 3 bases from V and 0 bases from J, with 14 bases between. This CDR3 is 15 amino acids long. Germline V lookup: CDR1 DFQATT, CDR2 SNEGSKA (reference sequence). The CDR3 reads CSARGHRINQETQYF. The CDR3 DNA reads TGCAGTGCTAGGGGACATAGAATAAACCAAGAGACCCAGTACTTC.

The V gene is TRBV20-1, the J gene TRBJ2-1; D gene ambiguous. The CDR3 sequence is 12 residues long. V was clipped by 3 bases and J by 8 bases, with 11 bases between them. Germline V gene lookup returns CDR1 DFQATT and CDR2 SNEGSKA (reference sequence). CDR3 protein: CSASDAVDEQFF. CDR3 in DNA: TGCAGTGCTAGTGATGCCGTGGATGAGCAGTTCTTC.

This clonotype turned up a few times. The V call is TRBV28, the J call TRBJ2-7; possibly TRBD2 for D (5 bases). CDR1 is MDHEN and CDR2 is SYDVKM in the germline V gene. This CDR3 comprises 12 residues. V was trimmed by 3 bases and J by 6 bases, leaving 9 bases between them. The CDR3, as DNA: TGTGCCAGCAGTTTTCCGGGGAGCGAGCAGTACTTC. Amino acids: CASSFPGSEQYF.

This clonotype was counted a few times. This rearrangement joins TRBV15 to TRBJ2-5; 11 bases map to TRBD2. V shed 3 bases and J 11 bases; nucleotides not matched to a gene: 8. Germline CDR1 is LNHNV and CDR2 is YYDKDF (reference sequence). The CDR3 is 14 residues long. The CDR3, as DNA: TGTGCCACCAGCAGTCTAGCGGGAGGCCCTGAGCAGTACTTC. Translating gives CATSSLAGGPEQYF. Full variable domain (remainder filled in from reference TRBV15 and TRBJ2-5): DAMVIQNPRYQVTQFGKPVTLSCSQTLNHNVMYWYQQKSSQAPKLLFHYYDKDFNNEADTPDNFQSRRPNTSFCFLDIRSPGLGDTAMYLCATSSLAGGPEQYFGPGTRLLVL.

This clonotype was recorded at least ten times. The chain carries TRBV20-1 and TRBJ1-1; D is ambiguous. V lost 6 bases to trimming and J lost 11 bases, with 7 bases between them. The CDR3 has 8 amino acids. The germline V gene has CDR1 DFQATT and CDR2 SNEGSKA (reference sequence). CDR3 sequence: CSAGSAFF. CDR3 bases: TGCAGTGCGGGGTCGGCTTTCTTT.

Concerning this clonotype itself: A much larger clone sits a single nucleotide away, making a read error possible. The chain couples TRBV7-9 to TRBJ2-7; no firm D call. Trimming removed 2 bases from V and 2 bases from J, with 7 bases in between. CDR3 length: 13 residues. Germline values: CDR1 SEHNR, CDR2 FQNEAQ (reference sequence). CDR3 sequence reads: CASSLHIPYEQYF. The CDR3 DNA is TGTGCCAGCAGCTTACACATCCCCTACGAGCAGTACTTC.

This clonotype was counted once. V is TRBV7-6 and J is TRBJ2-6; 8 nucleotides line up with TRBD1. Germline assignment: CDR1 SGHVS and CDR2 FNYEAQ. The V and J ends lost 3 bases and 0 bases, in that order; junction bases with no gene match: 13. The CDR3 is made up of 20 amino acids. The CDR3 loop is CASSFRDRSELGSGANVLTF. The CDR3 nucleotides are TGTGCCAGCAGCTTCCGGGACAGGAGCGAATTAGGCTCTGGGGCCAACGTCCTGACTTTC.

This clonotype was observed a handful of times. V gene TRBV21-1 combines with J gene TRBJ1-5. TRBV21-1 is a documented pseudogene. CDR3 length: 13 amino acids. As DNA, the CDR3 is TGTGCCCACAGAGGTTGTAGCAATCAGCCCCAGCATTTT. Translating gives CAHRGCSNQPQHF.